The clone carrying this T cell receptor beta chain was detected many times. Its matching antigen is unknown. These data belong to a study of molecular identifiers for immune sequencing clone quantification. Study summary: In the replicates, RNA derived from roughly 20,000 or 100,000 naive CD8 cells was divided into five parts, and four were sequenced. Points from the study as a whole: In a background of around 920,000 naive cells, spiked Jurkat TCR RNA from one cell was reportedly detectable.

This CDR3 contains 16 residues. V trimming: 4 bases; J trimming: 2 bases; junction bases outside the gene matches: 4. Germline V gene data show CDR1 as MNHEY and CDR2 as SMNVEV (reference sequence). TCR libraries were built in bulk with a published protocol and specific TCR primers. TCRdb re-derived calls from the PCR reads in MiXCR, one entry per CDR3 protein. The table records about 510,000 distinct CDR3 sequences, around 23% of them present only once. Sample: naive CD8+ T cells from blood, with Jurkat cell RNA spiked in. Subset of the sample: FACS-sorted CD8+CD4-CCR7+CD45RA+ naive T cells. The rearrangement joins TRBV27 to TRBJ2-1; 11 nucleotides align to TRBD2. This clonotype originated in a human donor in good health. Some libraries in this study had Jurkat cell RNA spiked in. The CDR3 DNA reads as TGTGCCAGCAGTTCCTTACTAGCGGGAGCCTACAATGAGCAGTTCTTC. It codes for CASSSLLAGAYNEQFF.